The rows below give T cell receptor beta chains drawn from one sample of a study of blood T cell repertoires in COVID-19. Assay used: immunoSEQ multiplex PCR; TCRdb lists only in-frame clones, some missing. The profile shows about 140,000 clones, around three quarters of them singletons. Sequencing was done on a sample of peripheral blood. The receptors were sampled from a man aged 55 to 70 with acute or convalescent COVID-19. CDR3s include the opening cysteine and the closing phenylalanine or tryptophan. Each record gives: CDR3 length, V gene, D gene, clone size, J gene, CDR3 protein, CDR3 DNA. A D gene is named only where the DNA matches it firmly. Size is stated for part of the rows, as once, few or many counts, or as a class when the clone is expanded.

13	TRBV29-1	TRBD2	-	TRBJ2-1	CSVAGGPYNEQFF	TGCAGCGTTGCGGGAGGGCCTTACAATGAGCAGTTCTTC
16	TRBV7-9	TRBD2	-	TRBJ2-5	CASSPRTSGRMETQYF	TGTGCCAGCAGCCCAAGGACTAGCGGGAGGATGGAGACCCAGTACTTC
14	TRBV28	-	-	TRBJ1-1	CASSFGGMNTEAFF	TGTGCCAGCAGTTTTGGGGGCATGAACACTGAAGCTTTCTTT
14	TRBV4-2	-	-	TRBJ1-1	CASSQDSKNTEAFF	TGTGCCAGCAGCCAAGATTCAAAGAACACTGAAGCTTTCTTT
10	TRBV28	-	-	TRBJ1-1	CAIGRAEAFF	TGTGCCATAGGCCGGGCTGAAGCTTTCTTT
16	TRBV19	TRBD2	-	TRBJ2-2	CASSNSGRTTTGELFF	TGTGCCAGTAGTAATAGCGGGAGGACGACCACCGGGGAGCTGTTTTTT
14	TRBV7-3	-	-	TRBJ2-1	CASSPPTSPHEQFF	TGTGCCAGCAGCCCACCGACTAGTCCCCATGAGCAGTTCTTC
16	TRBV3-1/TRBV3-2	-	-	TRBJ1-5	CASSRRGTLGNQPQHF	TGTGCCAGCAGCCGCCGGGGTACGCTGGGAAATCAGCCCCAGCATTTT
15	TRBV7-2	TRBD2	-	TRBJ2-4	CASSQTSSGLWTLDF	TGTGCCAGCAGCCAAACTTCGTCGGGACTATGGACTTTGGACTTC
15	TRBV28	-	-	TRBJ1-2	CASSPGGDPVWGYTF	TGTGCCAGCAGTCCTGGGGGGGACCCTGTTTGGGGCTACACCTTC
15	TRBV19	-	few	TRBJ1-6	CASSTDRLGNSPLHF	TGTGCCAGTAGTACCGACAGGTTGGGGAATTCACCCCTCCACTTT
14	TRBV3-1/TRBV3-2	-	once	TRBJ1-4	CASSQGTGNEKLFF	TGTGCCAGCAGCCAAGGCACGGGGAACGAAAAACTGTTTTTT
15	TRBV9	-	-	TRBJ1-3	CASSLQPFYENTIYF	TGTGCCAGCAGCCTACAGCCCTTTTATGAAAACACCATATATTTT
17	TRBV5-6	-	-	TRBJ2-6	CASSSLVRGSGANVLTF	TGTGCCAGCAGCTCGCTAGTCAGGGGCTCTGGGGCCAACGTCCTGACTTTC
17	TRBV7-9	TRBD1	few	TRBJ2-2	CASSLVLRTGPTGELFF	TGTGCCAGCAGCTTAGTTTTGCGGACAGGGCCTACCGGGGAGCTGTTTTTT
15	TRBV5-1	-	-	TRBJ2-3	CASTLGTPSTDTQYF	TGCGCCAGCACCCTCGGGACTCCTAGCACAGATACGCAGTATTTT
15	TRBV19	TRBD2	-	TRBJ2-1	CASSRLAGNYNEQFF	TGTGCCAGTAGTAGACTAGCGGGCAATTACAATGAGCAGTTCTTC
14	TRBV3-1/TRBV3-2	-	-	TRBJ1-1	CASSLRGRNTEAFF	TGTGCCAGCAGCCTCCGTGGCAGGAACACTGAAGCTTTCTTT
16	TRBV10-3	-	-	TRBJ1-4	CAISDDTADHNEKLFF	TGTGCCATCAGTGACGATACAGCGGATCATAATGAAAAACTGTTTTTT
13	TRBV19	-	-	TRBJ2-7	CASSIGHSYEQYF	TGTGCCAGTAGTATAGGTCACTCCTACGAGCAGTACTTC
17	TRBV30	TRBD1	-	TRBJ1-2	CAWNPGTAGSERYGYTF	TGTGCCTGGAATCCGGGGACAGCGGGCTCCGAACGCTATGGCTACACCTTC
16	TRBV6-2/TRBV6-3	-	once	TRBJ1-5	CASSRYLSNSNQPQHF	TGTGCCAGCAGCCGGTATCTGTCTAATAGCAATCAGCCCCAGCATTTT
16	TRBV23-1	TRBD1	-	TRBJ1-2	CASSHLGTGDNYGYTF	TGCGCCAGCAGTCACCTTGGGACAGGGGATAACTATGGCTACACCTTC
15	TRBV7-6	TRBD1	-	TRBJ1-5	CASSSGTGPNQPQHF	TGTGCCAGCAGCTCCGGGACAGGGCCCAATCAGCCCCAGCATTTT
15	TRBV10-3	-	few	TRBJ2-1	CAISEATGGDNEQFF	TGTGCCATCAGTGAGGCCACAGGGGGGGACAATGAGCAGTTCTTC
14	TRBV19	-	-	TRBJ1-5	CASSIPYGGQPQHF	TGTGCCAGTAGTATCCCTTATGGCGGGCAGCCCCAGCATTTT
17	TRBV5-1	TRBD2	-	TRBJ2-1	CASSLGLAGGPWNEQFF	TGCGCCAGCAGCCTAGGACTAGCGGGAGGGCCGTGGAATGAGCAGTTCTTC
15	TRBV6-5	-	-	TRBJ2-5	CASSYPGALQETQYF	TGTGCCAGCAGTTACCCAGGGGCCCTCCAAGAGACCCAGTACTTC
15	TRBV7-2	TRBD1	-	TRBJ1-2	CASSLEGTAPLGYTF	TGTGCCAGCAGCTTAGAAGGGACAGCCCCTTTGGGCTACACCTTC
15	TRBV19	TRBD1	-	TRBJ1-5	CASSPHRGGGEPQHF	TGTGCCAGTAGTCCTCACAGGGGAGGAGGGGAGCCCCAGCATTTT
15	TRBV7-3	TRBD1	-	TRBJ2-5	CASSPLPGQQETQYF	TGTGCCAGCAGCCCGCTACCGGGACAGCAAGAGACCCAGTACTTC
11	TRBV18	-	-	TRBJ2-3	CASSPSDTQYF	TGTGCCAGCTCACCCTCAGATACGCAGTATTTT
18	TRBV28	-	once	TRBJ1-6	CASSFLAGGFSYNSPLHF	TGTGCCAGCAGTTTCCTTGCCGGCGGTTTCTCCTATAATTCACCCCTCCACTTT
14	TRBV28	-	once	TRBJ1-2	CASSLGQPPGGYTF	TGTGCCAGCAGTTTAGGCCAGCCCCCGGGGGGCTACACCTTC
13	TRBV7-9	-	-	TRBJ1-6	CASSSQGLTPLHF	TGTGCCAGCAGCTCACAGGGTTTGACACCCCTCCACTTT
11	TRBV19	-	-	TRBJ1-2	CATVEGYGYTF	TGTGCCACCGTTGAGGGCTATGGCTACACCTTC
15	TRBV4-2	-	-	TRBJ2-7	CASSQGGRESGEQYF	TGTGCCAGCAGCCAAGGGGGGCGGGAGTCTGGCGAGCAGTACTTC
17	TRBV28	-	-	TRBJ1-3	CASSLYAGATAGNTIYF	TGTGCCAGCAGTTTATATGCGGGGGCGACCGCTGGAAACACCATATATTTT
13	TRBV6-5	-	-	TRBJ1-2	CASRLQGLDGYTF	TGTGCCAGCAGACTACAGGGTTTGGATGGCTACACCTTC
15	TRBV19	TRBD1	few	TRBJ1-5	CASSPRDRGNQPQHF	TGTGCCAGTAGTCCCCGGGACAGGGGCAATCAGCCCCAGCATTTT
15	TRBV24-1	TRBD1	-	TRBJ2-2	CATGTGTVNTGELFF	TGTGCCACCGGTACCGGGACAGTAAACACCGGGGAGCTGTTTTTT
15	TRBV7-2	-	-	TRBJ2-2	CASSLVGGFLGELFF	TGTGCCAGCAGCTTAGTAGGGGGATTCTTAGGGGAGCTGTTTTTT
16	TRBV9	-	-	TRBJ2-3	CASSVVGGGSTDTQYF	TGTGCCAGCAGCGTAGTTGGGGGCGGAAGCACAGATACGCAGTATTTT
15	TRBV5-6	-	-	TRBJ2-6	CASSLPGPGANVLTF	TGTGCCAGCAGCTTGCCAGGGCCTGGGGCCAACGTCCTGACTTTC
15	TRBV28	-	-	TRBJ1-1	CASRPPGGGILRAFF	TGTGCCAGCAGGCCCCCTGGGGGGGGAATTCTACGAGCTTTCTTT
13	TRBV18	-	-	TRBJ1-1	CASSVGGNTEAFF	TGTGCCAGCTCAGTAGGGGGGAACACTGAAGCTTTCTTT
12	TRBV29-1	-	-	TRBJ2-1	CSARGPYNEQFF	TGCAGCGCCAGAGGGCCCTACAATGAGCAGTTCTTC